The following is a TCR beta chain sequence with its context. Its antigen is not identified. Germline V gene lookup returns CDR1 SGHAT and CDR2 FQNNGV. The CDR3 is 15 amino acids. Each cDNA held unique molecular identifiers, and template switching gave it a universal primer site. Via MiXCR, TCRdb re-called the 5' RACE reads, giving one row per CDR3 protein. The sample yields some 1,600,000 distinct CDR3 sequences, roughly 35% seen once. The data derive from a study of identical twins. Broader study findings: Cord blood beta clonotypes that were abundant carried fewer insertions, and memory repertoires showed no such trend. A partial confounding effect on zero-insertion analyses could come from invariant MAIT and iNKT cells.

Input material: cord blood. This rearrangement joins TRBV11-2 to TRBJ2-1, with unresolved D. Matching the DNA end better, TRBJ2-7 makes the J call doubtful. The receptor comes from a newborn girl in good health. The CDR3 protein is CASSPQWANYNEQYF. In DNA form, the CDR3 reads TGTGCCAGCAGCCCTCAGTGGGCTAATTACAATGAGCAGTACTTC.